Listed below are T cell receptor beta chains from one sample, sequenced in a study of neurological immune-mediated disorders. MiXCR, applied by TCRdb to the 5' RACE reads, yields one record per CDR3 protein. The top ten hold 3.7% of the sample, which has 50,000 to 80,000 distinct CDR3 sequences, 3.4% seen once. Sequences were obtained from PBMCs. The receptors were sampled from a man in his forties with multiple sclerosis. Each CDR3 is given with its conserved first and last residue. Each record gives: D gene, V gene, clone size, J gene, CDR3 protein, CDR3 DNA. The D gene is left open where the match is weak. Not all rows give a size; the values are once, few, many and, for expanded clones, a class.

TRBD1,TRBV29-1,many,TRBJ1-1,CSVKGAGATEAFF,TGCAGCGTTAAGGGGGCTGGGGCCACTGAAGCTTTCTTT
TRBD1,TRBV29-1,-,TRBJ2-7,CSVHPGQGSYEQYF,TGCAGCGTTCACCCGGGACAGGGCTCCTACGAGCAGTACTTC
TRBD2,TRBV6-1,many,TRBJ2-5,CASSEPASGGLKTQYF,TGTGCCAGCAGCGAGCCCGCTAGCGGGGGGTTGAAGACCCAGTACTTC
TRBD1,TRBV5-1,many,TRBJ1-1,CASSKSSGQEIMNTEAFF,TGCGCCAGCAGCAAAAGCTCGGGACAGGAGATCATGAACACTGAAGCTTTCTTT
TRBD1,TRBV5-1,many,TRBJ2-3,CASSVSTGDRDTQYF,TGCGCCAGCAGCGTTTCGACAGGGGATAGAGATACGCAGTATTTT
-,TRBV7-2,many,TRBJ2-5,CASSLNRETQYF,TGTGCCAGCAGCTTAAACAGAGAGACCCAGTACTTC
-,TRBV13,few,TRBJ1-6,CASSLAVGNSHLHF,TGTGCCAGCAGCTTAGCGGTGGGGAATTCACACCTCCACTTT
-,TRBV5-1,many,TRBJ2-2,CASSSSPVRRVPGELFF,TGCGCCAGCAGCTCGAGCCCTGTGAGGAGGGTTCCCGGGGAGCTGTTTTTT
-,TRBV27,many,TRBJ2-1,CASSLRGANEQFF,TGTGCCAGCTCATTACGGGGAGCCAATGAGCAGTTCTTC
TRBD2,TRBV5-5,many,TRBJ2-5,CASSRLVSRGRAVQETQYF,TGTGCCAGCAGCAGACTTGTTAGTCGCGGGAGGGCCGTCCAAGAGACCCAGTACTTC
TRBD1,TRBV12-3/TRBV12-4,many,TRBJ1-2,CASSSGQGQLGGYTF,TGTGCCAGCAGTTCTGGACAGGGGCAACTAGGAGGCTACACCTTC
TRBD2,TRBV20-1,many,TRBJ2-1,CSVLSSGRGYNEQFF,TGCAGTGTCCTCTCTAGCGGGAGGGGCTACAATGAGCAGTTCTTC
-,TRBV5-1,many,TRBJ1-4,CASSLVAISTNEKLFF,TGCGCCAGCAGCTTGGTGGCGATATCAACTAATGAAAAACTGTTTTTT